These T cell receptor beta chains were read from a single sample in a study of T cell repertoires in cytomegalovirus infection. Via MiXCR, TCRdb re-called the reads, giving one row per CDR3 protein. This sample carries roughly 990,000 distinct CDR3 sequences, around 30% of them seen once, and the ten largest clones take over 13%. Their specific antigens are unknown. The sample here was cultured CD8+ T cells from PBMCs, taken from culture after CMV antigen stimulation. The receptors here all came from a human donor in good health (CMV status not recorded). Some clones in this sample may be carry-over from other donors' samples. CDR3s include the opening cysteine and the closing phenylalanine or tryptophan. For some rows the clone size is stated as once, few or many, or as a class when expanded; others skip it.

v_call: TRBV2; j_call: TRBJ1-2; clone_size: .; cdr3_aa: CASTSGTGYTF
v_call: TRBV7-2; j_call: TRBJ2-2; clone_size: few; cdr3_aa: CASSLAETGYSDGELFF
v_call: TRBV10-3; j_call: TRBJ1-2; clone_size: few; cdr3_aa: CATLDRSYGYTF
v_call: TRBV6-6; j_call: TRBJ2-5; clone_size: few; cdr3_aa: CASSYSYPEEHAQYF
v_call: TRBV20-1; j_call: TRBJ2-7; clone_size: .; cdr3_aa: CSARKRGRHEQYF
v_call: TRBV15; j_call: TRBJ1-4; clone_size: few; cdr3_aa: CATSREKAPSPLEKLFF
v_call: TRBV7-6; j_call: TRBJ2-1; clone_size: .; cdr3_aa: CASSLSGGPPYNEQFF
v_call: TRBV4-2; j_call: TRBJ2-4; clone_size: once; cdr3_aa: CASSPAGAAKNIQYF
v_call: TRBV12-3/TRBV12-4; j_call: TRBJ2-2; clone_size: .; cdr3_aa: CASSFGGASTGELFF
v_call: TRBV7-9; j_call: TRBJ1-1; clone_size: .; cdr3_aa: CASSRPTSGTTEAFF
v_call: TRBV5-1; j_call: TRBJ2-5; clone_size: few; cdr3_aa: CASSLVTGVETQYF
v_call: TRBV7-9; j_call: TRBJ1-2; clone_size: many; cdr3_aa: CASSFPITGTSGFGYTF
v_call: TRBV6-2/TRBV6-3; j_call: TRBJ2-3; clone_size: few; cdr3_aa: CASSYPPWTSGVTDTQYF
v_call: TRBV7-2; j_call: TRBJ1-6; clone_size: many; cdr3_aa: CASSAQRNSPLHF
v_call: TRBV27; j_call: TRBJ2-2; clone_size: .; cdr3_aa: CASSPLGGALGGELFF
v_call: TRBV5-1; j_call: TRBJ1-2; clone_size: .; cdr3_aa: CASSLGVGENYGYTF
v_call: TRBV10-3; j_call: TRBJ1-2; clone_size: few; cdr3_aa: CAISESGRDWTNYGYTF
v_call: TRBV7-9; j_call: TRBJ2-6; clone_size: .; cdr3_aa: CASSHDLPGQELPGANVLTF
v_call: TRBV12-3/TRBV12-4; j_call: TRBJ1-1; clone_size: few; cdr3_aa: CASSIPGSLLMNTEAFF
v_call: TRBV12-3/TRBV12-4; j_call: TRBJ2-7; clone_size: .; cdr3_aa: CASSLATTSTSEQYF
v_call: TRBV27; j_call: TRBJ2-1; clone_size: .; cdr3_aa: CASSTTGWHEQFF
v_call: TRBV19; j_call: TRBJ2-2; clone_size: .; cdr3_aa: CASRNNPNTGELFF
v_call: TRBV7-8; j_call: TRBJ1-2; clone_size: .; cdr3_aa: CASNLGDRGSLDGYTF
v_call: TRBV7-8; j_call: TRBJ2-3; clone_size: many; cdr3_aa: CASSSGTSGGRRDTQYF
v_call: TRBV2; j_call: TRBJ2-1; clone_size: .; cdr3_aa: CASRNRGTVENEQFF
v_call: TRBV27; j_call: TRBJ1-5; clone_size: .; cdr3_aa: CASNTGYQPQHF
v_call: TRBV9; j_call: TRBJ2-3; clone_size: once; cdr3_aa: CASSVNRGLTDTQYF
v_call: TRBV2; j_call: TRBJ1-4; clone_size: .; cdr3_aa: CASSPGYNDEKLFF
v_call: TRBV7-6; j_call: TRBJ2-3; clone_size: many; cdr3_aa: CASSLAASGGANTDTQYF
v_call: TRBV10-2; j_call: TRBJ2-1; clone_size: .; cdr3_aa: CASSVSVGGLTYNEQFF
v_call: TRBV6-6; j_call: TRBJ1-2; clone_size: .; cdr3_aa: CASSYAPGQGIDGYTF
v_call: TRBV11-3; j_call: TRBJ1-5; clone_size: .; cdr3_aa: CVSSLGLQRGGNQPQHF
v_call: TRBV9; j_call: TRBJ2-2; clone_size: .; cdr3_aa: CASSVDGAGAYTGELFF
v_call: TRBV24-1; j_call: TRBJ2-1; clone_size: few; cdr3_aa: CATSDINEQFF
v_call: TRBV4-1; j_call: TRBJ1-2; clone_size: few; cdr3_aa: CASSPQGAYGYTF
v_call: TRBV19; j_call: TRBJ1-5; clone_size: .; cdr3_aa: CASSIETGAFNQPQHF
v_call: TRBV11-1; j_call: TRBJ1-6; clone_size: .; cdr3_aa: CASRGRRYNSPLHF
v_call: TRBV19; j_call: TRBJ2-7; clone_size: .; cdr3_aa: CASQDRGLREQYF
v_call: TRBV7-2; j_call: TRBJ1-6; clone_size: many; cdr3_aa: CASTLDRGYSPLHF
v_call: TRBV27; j_call: TRBJ2-5; clone_size: .; cdr3_aa: CASSPPGRLQETQYF